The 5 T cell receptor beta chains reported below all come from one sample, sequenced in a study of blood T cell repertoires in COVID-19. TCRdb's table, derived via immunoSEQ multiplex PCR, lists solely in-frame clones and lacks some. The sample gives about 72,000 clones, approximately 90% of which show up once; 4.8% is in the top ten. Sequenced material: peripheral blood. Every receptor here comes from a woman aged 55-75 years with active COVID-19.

CDR3 sequence (DNA): TGTGCCAGCAGACAGGGAAACTATGGCTACACCTTC. Amino acids: CASRQGNYGYTF. This sequence joins TRBV28 and TRBJ1-2; a weak D match, TRBD1 (6 bases). The CDR3 consists of 12 residues. CDR1 MDHEN and CDR2 SYDVKM come from the germline V gene. The ends were cut back, 6 bases at V and 2 bases at J, with 7 bases in the middle.

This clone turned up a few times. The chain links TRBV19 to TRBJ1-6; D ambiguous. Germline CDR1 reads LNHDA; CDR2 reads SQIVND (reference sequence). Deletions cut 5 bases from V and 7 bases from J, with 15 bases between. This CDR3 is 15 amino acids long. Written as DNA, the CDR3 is TGTGCCAGTAGTGATCGGACCGGAGGAAATTCACCCCTCCACTTT. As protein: CASSDRTGGNSPLHF.

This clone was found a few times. The CDR3 nucleotides are TGTGCCAGCAGTTTAGCCGGCGGCGCGGGGGGCAATCAGCCCCAGCATTTT. This sequence encodes CASSLAGGAGGNQPQHF. The chain recombines TRBV27 with TRBJ1-5; possibly TRBD1 for D (5 bases). V gave up 2 bases and J gave up 2 bases, with 16 bases separating them. The germline V gene has CDR1 MNHEY and CDR2 SMNVEV (reference sequence). CDR3 length: 17 amino acids.

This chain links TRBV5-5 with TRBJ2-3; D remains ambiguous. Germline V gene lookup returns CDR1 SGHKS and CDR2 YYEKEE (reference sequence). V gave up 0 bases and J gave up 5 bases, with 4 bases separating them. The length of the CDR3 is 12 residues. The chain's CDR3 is CASSLERDTQYF. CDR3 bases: TGTGCCAGCAGCTTGGAGAGAGATACGCAGTATTTT.

CDR3: CASSQDLARGSSSSYNEQFF. CDR3 DNA: TGCGCCAGCAGCCAAGATCTGGCCAGGGGGTCCTCGAGCTCCTACAATGAGCAGTTCTTC. The chain joins TRBV4-1 to TRBJ2-1, with 7 bases that match TRBD1. The V gene's germline CDR1 is MGHRA and CDR2 YSYEKL. The CDR3 covers 20 residues. V gave up 0 bases and J gave up 0 bases; unmatched junction bases: 14.